A selection of T cell receptor beta chains follows, all from one sample in a study of cytomegalovirus exposure and HLA in healthy donors. TCRdb's table, derived via immunoSEQ multiplex PCR, lists solely in-frame clones and lacks some. This sample has around 200,000 clones; roughly four fifths occur once, and the top ten carry 3.1%. Material for sequencing was PBMCs. The receptors were sampled from a woman younger than 45 in good health and CMV-seropositive. Both conserved end residues are part of each CDR3. Size is stated for part of the rows, as once, few or many counts, or as a class when the clone is expanded.

v_gene	j_gene	abundance	CDR3aa
TRBV7-9	TRBJ2-7	NA	CASSRQGYEQYF
TRBV6-4	TRBJ2-2	NA	CASSQRGQGLTGELFF
TRBV5-1	TRBJ2-1	NA	CASSMGLAASNEQFF
TRBV19	TRBJ2-7	NA	CASSAARDFNYEQYF
TRBV2	TRBJ2-7	few	CASRQDLNYEQYF
TRBV5-6	TRBJ1-6	NA	CASSPRQGRSPLHF
TRBV28	TRBJ1-2	NA	CASSSSRGYTF
TRBV6-4	TRBJ2-3	NA	CASSATGNTDTQYF
TRBV28	TRBJ2-7	NA	CASSWGTSGSYEQYF
TRBV7-9	TRBJ2-1	NA	CASSLVASGTDEQFF
TRBV10-3	TRBJ1-5	NA	CATPPPDSLYQPQHF
TRBV14	TRBJ2-7	NA	CASSAGTGAEQYF
TRBV28	TRBJ2-1	NA	CASSLVGPYNEQFF
TRBV28	TRBJ2-5	NA	CASSSEGAETQYF
TRBV7-9	TRBJ2-3	NA	CASSTTSGRGDTQYF
TRBV18	TRBJ2-3	NA	CASSPKPGSTDTQYF